This T cell receptor beta chain originates from a study of CD8 T cells in Susac syndrome. Findings and caveats of the study: The number of individuals included in the study's TCR sequencing and HLA analysis was acknowledged as relatively small.

A word on this clonotype: Its cognate antigen is unknown.

Germline assignment: CDR1 LNHDA and CDR2 SQIVND (reference sequence). The V and J ends lost 0 bases and 8 bases respectively, with 16 bases between them. This CDR3 comprises 15 residues. TEMRA cells were FACS-enriched, with CD8+ and CD4+ T cells isolated negatively. cDNA came from around 0.5 to 1 ug RNA primed by random hexamers. TCRdb analysed the immunoSEQ multiplex PCR reads with MiXCR anew, one entry per CDR3 protein. This sample yields around 130,000 distinct CDR3 sequences, of which roughly 80% are seen a single time; roughly 0.5% belongs to the top ten. The source of this sequence is a human donor with multiple sclerosis. The V and J genes are TRBV19 and TRBJ1-2; maybe TRBD1 (6 bases). The sequenced sample was CD8+ T cells from PBMCs. The CDR3 protein is CASSIDLDSAGGYTF. The CDR3 DNA reads as TGTGCCAGTAGTATAGACTTGGACAGCGCAGGAGGCTACACCTTC.